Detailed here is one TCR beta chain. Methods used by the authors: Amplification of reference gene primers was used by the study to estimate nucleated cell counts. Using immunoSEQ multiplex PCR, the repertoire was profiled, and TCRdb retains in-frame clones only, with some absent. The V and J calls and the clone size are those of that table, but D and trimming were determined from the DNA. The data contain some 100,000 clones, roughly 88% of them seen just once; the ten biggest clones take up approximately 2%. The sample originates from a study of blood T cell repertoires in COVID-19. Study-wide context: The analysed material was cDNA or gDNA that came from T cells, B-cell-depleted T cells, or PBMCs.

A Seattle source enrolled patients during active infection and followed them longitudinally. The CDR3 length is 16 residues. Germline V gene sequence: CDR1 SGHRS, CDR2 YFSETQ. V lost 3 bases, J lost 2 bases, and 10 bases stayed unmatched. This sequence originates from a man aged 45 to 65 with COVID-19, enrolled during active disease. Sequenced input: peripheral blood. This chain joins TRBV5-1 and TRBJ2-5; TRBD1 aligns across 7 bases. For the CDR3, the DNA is TGCGCCAGCAGCTACGGACAGGTCAGCCTACAAGAGACCCAGTACTTC. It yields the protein CASSYGQVSLQETQYF.